The rows below give T cell receptor beta chains drawn from one sample of a study of blood T cell repertoires in COVID-19. Assay used: immunoSEQ multiplex PCR; TCRdb lists only in-frame clones, some missing. The table has roughly 47,000 clones, approximately 77% seen once. Sequencing input: peripheral blood. The receptor source for this set is a woman in her 70s with acute or convalescent COVID-19. The CDR3 runs from the conserved cysteine through the conserved F or W. D genes are given only for firm matches. Not all rows give a size; the values are once, few, many and, for expanded clones, a class.

CDR3 DNA	CDR3 protein	clone size	D gene	V gene	J gene
TGTGCCAGTAGTAGCCAGGGGGCTCACTACAATGAGCAGTTCTTC	CASSSQGAHYNEQFF	once	TRBD1	TRBV19	TRBJ2-1
TGTGCCAGCAGTTCGGTGAACACCGGGGAGCTGTTTTTT	CASSSVNTGELFF	NA	NA	TRBV27	TRBJ2-2
TGTGCCAGCAGCGTAGTAGATCAGCCCCAGCATTTT	CASSVVDQPQHF	NA	NA	TRBV9	TRBJ1-5
TGTGCCAGCTCACTAACCGGGGGGCTGGTCTATGGCTACACCTTC	CASSLTGGLVYGYTF	NA	NA	TRBV18	TRBJ1-2
TGTGCCAGCAGCTTCTGGACACTAAAGACAGATACGCAGTATTTT	CASSFWTLKTDTQYF	NA	NA	TRBV7-3	TRBJ2-3
TGCAGCGTAGGGACAGGGGGCGGGTTCGAGCAGTACTTC	CSVGTGGGFEQYF	once	TRBD1	TRBV29-1	TRBJ2-7
TGTGCCAGCAGGGGCAGGACAGGGAACACTGAAGCTTTCTTT	CASRGRTGNTEAFF	once	TRBD1	TRBV6-5	TRBJ1-1
TGCAGCGTTGAAGATGGGTCCGCGACAGGGAAGCGAGAGACCCAGTACTTC	CSVEDGSATGKRETQYF	NA	TRBD1	TRBV29-1	TRBJ2-5
TGTGCCAGCAGCTCGGGACTAGCCTTCCATGAGCAGTTCTTC	CASSSGLAFHEQFF	NA	TRBD2	TRBV13	TRBJ2-1
TGTGCCAGCAGTTTGGCGGGAAAGGGCTACGAGCAGTACTTC	CASSLAGKGYEQYF	NA	NA	TRBV28	TRBJ2-7
TGCGCCAGCAGCGCCGAGAAAAACACTGAAGCTTTCTTT	CASSAEKNTEAFF	NA	NA	TRBV5-1	TRBJ1-1